This TCR beta chain was documented in a study of blood T cell repertoires in COVID-19. Study context: Sites across the United States, Italy and Spain contributed samples from acute and convalescent COVID-19. Sources were T cells, B-cell-depleted T cells, or PBMCs; the material itself was cDNA or gDNA.

CDR3 length equals 14 residues. CDR1 is SGHVS and CDR2 is FQNEAQ in the germline V gene. V lost 1 base and J lost 7, with 11 bases in between. Concerning this clone itself: The sample holds other DNA sequences that translate to the same CDR3.

Original handling: Reference gene primer amplification gave estimated nucleated cell counts. Measured with immunoSEQ multiplex PCR; TCRdb has only the in-frame clones, and not every one. V and J calls and clone size are those listed in that table; D and trimming were worked out from the DNA. Of 180,000 or so clones listed, about 85% were seen once; the top ten hold just under 8.5%. Material for sequencing was peripheral blood. This chain connects TRBV7-8 to TRBJ2-1, with D hard to call. The receptor's source is a woman aged 55-69 years with acute or convalescent COVID-19. The CDR3, as DNA: TGTGCCAGCAGCTTAGAGGCCTCTAGGAATGAGCAGTTCTTC. Protein: CASSLEASRNEQFF. The full variable domain, its missing parts supplied by reference TRBV7-8 and TRBJ2-1, is GAGVSQSPRYKVAKRGQDVALRCDPISGHVSLFWYQQALGQGPEFLTYFQNEAQLDKSGLPSDRFFAERPEGSVSTLKIQRTQQEDSAVYLCASSLEASRNEQFFGPGTRLTVL.